This T cell receptor (beta chain) originates from a study of T-cell memory formation after mild COVID-19 (dated by TCRdb to 2020 to 2023). Regarding the complete study: TCR sequence clusters from the two donors were largely donor specific. In two donors, T-cell clones that expanded and contracted after mild COVID-19 were tracked by sequencing TCRalpha and TCRbeta repertoires over time. The cohort was made up of two young adult volunteers, one female and one male, who were previously healthy.

About this clonotype itself: It has no known antigen specificity. No base-level quality is on record; no much larger clone is a single base apart.

Ficoll-Paque density gradient centrifugation was used to isolate PBMCs. The sequencing machine was an Illumina NovaSeq 6000. TCRalpha and TCRbeta cDNA libraries were built by 5'RACE with constant-segment primers, adding sample barcodes and unique molecular identifiers. RNA was extracted from every sample with Trizol reagent. The libraries were amplified in two PCR steps, and the second step added a second sample barcode and Illumina TruSeq adapters. Sequencing of libraries was performed on an Illumina NovaSeq with 2 x 150 bp paired-end reads. The paper's data handling went like this. Reads were demultiplexed and collapsed into UMI-guided consensus sequences with migec v1.2.7. Using mixcr v2.1.11, the UMI consensuses were aligned to TRA and TRB V and J templates and assembled into clonotypes. A clonotype was counted as expanded or contracted only if both edgeR and NoisET called the change significant, with noise models trained on biological replicates. For edgeR calls, the thresholds were a false discovery rate-adjusted p below 0.01 and a log2 fold-change of 1. As an exploratory analysis of dynamics, PCA with hierarchical clustering was applied to max-normalized trajectories of the 1000 most abundant clonotypes. Separately sequenced CD4+ and CD8+ repertoires were used to assign the CD4 or CD8 phenotype of responding clones. Through fastp at Q25 and MiXCR, TCRdb rebuilt clones from the public reads, retaining in-frame beta chains. Rows matching on CDR3 protein sequence are summarized as one entry with the most common DNA and genes. The authors' filters were not applied to this entry. The sample table records under 450,000 distinct CDR3 sequences; less than 25% of these occur just once. The top ten hold around 13% of the sample.

The investigation overall reported the following: Only two mild cases were covered by the study, and larger cohorts that include severe cases with pre-infection samples were considered necessary. SARS-CoV-2 specificity of the second-wave clones peaking on day 37 was not confirmed. Contracting CD4+ clones turned up mainly in the CM and EM memory subsets, whereas EMRA was where CD8+ clones were enriched. Some responding clones were detected in pre-infection memory, suggesting pre-existing cross-reactive memory T cells joined the SARS-CoV-2 response. From day 15 to 85, contracting clones showed balanced CD4/CD8 phenotypes, whereas a second wave of clones that expanded from day 15 to 37 leaned towards CD4+.

The trim is 5 bases for V and 1 base for J, with a gap of 7 bases between the germline ends. The germline V gene yields SGHRS for CDR1 and YFSETQ for CDR2. Reading from cysteine to phenylalanine, the CDR3 counts 13 amino acids. Only CDR3 DNA remains: 39 bases, in frame from the first base. The rearrangement combines TRBV5-1 with TRBJ2-1; TRBD1 could be the D gene, as 5 bases match. Specimen: PBMCs or a T cell subset sorted from them (not recorded which). This TCR was recovered from an adult woman who had mild COVID-19 (a few samples of this study predate the infection). The sample titles of this study are shuffled in the database, so cell type and time point are left out; the donor was told from shared clones. This receptor carries the CDR3 CASRTESYNEQFF. The sequenced DNA is TGCGCCAGCAGGACAGAGTCCTACAATGAGCAGTTCTTC.